This TCR beta chain comes out of a study of graft-versus-host responses after intestinal transplantation (dated by TCRdb to the early 2020s). Notes on the research overall: The transplants that recipients got were multivisceral, liver-intestinal, or isolated intestinal. Alloreactive clones were identified by sequencing pre-transplant mixed lymphocyte reaction products and comparing them with unstimulated pre-transplant donor and recipient T cells. Donor T cell macrochimerism was defined as a peak of at least 4% donor T cells among recipient peripheral blood mononuclear cells. After intestinal transplantation, graft-versus-host and host-versus-graft alloreactive T cell clones in the graft, circulation and bone marrow were tracked using bulk TCR-beta CDR3 sequencing. Of the 20 to 25 intestinal transplant recipients enrolled in the cohort, one of whom was a retransplant, 3 patients without pretransplant specimens were excluded. Rather than being sequenced by the commercial service, samples from a few later patients were sequenced in-house on an Illumina MiSeq and processed with MiXCR. Anti-thymocyte globulin induction was given to all recipients, followed by maintenance tacrolimus and steroids for 2 to 4 years. General findings and caveats noted by the study authors: GvH clones were found in recipient bone marrow, and some of the GvH clones appeared earlier in ileal mucosa or blood, which is consistent with an intestinal mucosal origin. In the allografts of patients with donor T cell macrochimerism, GvH to HvG T cell clonal ratios were high. Early after transplant, declines in HvG clones were associated with peak levels of circulating GvH clones. The relatively low number and heterogeneity of intestinal transplant patients limited the conclusions.

There are 16 amino acids in the CDR3, from cysteine to phenylalanine inclusive. Only the CDR3 portion is preserved as DNA: 48 bases, with reading frame beginning at the first base. CDR1 and CDR2, per the germline V gene, are LGHNA and YNFKEQ. V is cut by 0 bases and J by 6 bases, and the space between the germline ends is 17 bases. Receptor libraries were prepared by the immunoSEQ multiplex PCR assay. For most patients, genomic DNA was subjected to high-throughput TCR-beta CDR3 sequencing by Adaptive Biotechnologies. The study's own analysis went as follows. Adaptive's ImmunoSEQ software supplied the TCR sequencing data for 18 patients, while MiXCR and VDJtools were used to process a few other patients. CDR3 nucleotide sequences shared by donor and recipient were removed because the origin of these sequences could not be assigned. At least 2-fold expansion over unstimulated cells and a minimum CFSE-low frequency of 0.002% (template counts) or 0.001% (read counts) were required for clones to be classified as alloreactive. Mappable clones were those detected in sequenced pre-transplant spleen, lymph node, or MLR CFSE-low populations of the donor or recipient. The cumulative frequency of alloreactive clones was calculated as a percentage of all sequences, weighted by copy number. Held by TCRdb, this immuneACCESS table contains in-frame sequences only and omits some clones. Under half of the omission traces to an unresolved V gene where checked; the cause of the rest is unknown. That table is the source of V, J and clone size, and D and trimming were worked out from the DNA. The sample table shows roughly 60,000 clones, and more than 75% are seen once. Roughly 2.8% of the sample rests with the top ten.

In the first month after transplant, blood samples were collected up to 4 times, and after that at least monthly when available. This clone was detected a few times. The target of this receptor is not known. No qualities accompany the bases; no much larger clone lies one base away. The V and J genes are TRBV4-2 and TRBJ1-2, with the D gene too uncertain to name. The material sequenced was PBMCs, taken roughly 120 days after intestinal transplantation. The receptor's source is a human patient who received an intestinal transplant, so some T cells may come from the graft donor. The DNA sequence follows: TGTGCCAGCAGCCAAGAACGCCCTACGTACCTGAATGGCTACACCTTC. This sequence encodes CASSQERPTYLNGYTF.